This TCR beta chain was captured by sequencing in a study of memory CD4+ T cells and cytomegalovirus serostatus. Study-level findings and limits: Repertoires predicted CMV serostatus with median bootstrapped AUC of about 0.95. The CMV-associated TCR signature appears largely within the CD4+ memory repertoire.

The sort gate was single viable CD3+CD4+CD8-CD45RO+ cells for memory CD4+ T cells. Positive selection with CD4 microbeads enriched total CD4+ T cells. As handled by the study authors: Out-of-frame sequences were removed, leaving roughly 2,200,000 distinct TCRbeta sequences. Profiling relied on immunoSEQ multiplex PCR, and the TCRdb table lists in-frame clones only, not all of them. For V, J and clone size, that table is used; D and trimming come from the DNA. Of about 58,000 clones in the sample, 82% were seen once. Germline CDR1 is SGHTS and CDR2 is YDEGEE. V was pared by 1 base and J by 5 bases, with 7 bases of the junction left unmatched. CDR3 length: 16 residues. On this clone: Its antigen is as yet unknown.

Specimen: memory CD4+ T cells from blood. The chain combines TRBV5-8 with TRBJ2-1, with 9 nucleotides matching TRBD2. This sequence was found in an adult in good health and CMV-seronegative. Some clones in this sample may be carry-over from other donors' samples. CDR3 bases: TGTGCCAGCAGCTTGTATGGGGCTAGCGGGAACAATGAGCAGTTCTTC. This codes for CASSLYGASGNNEQFF.